Following are 9 T cell receptor beta chains from one sample sequenced in a study of T cells in Graves' hyperthyroidism and ophthalmopathy. Amplified TCR beta CDR3 regions came from RNA transcripts. First-round RT-PCR with HTBI primers amplified the TCR CDR3 region. One entry per CDR3 protein results from TCRdb running MiXCR on the multiplex PCR reads. The data show fewer than 350,000 distinct CDR3 sequences, under 25% seen once. The sequenced sample consisted of blood. All receptors come from a woman between 45 and 65 years old with Graves' hyperthyroidism.

In its sample, this clonotype was seen many times. The chain couples TRBV3-1 to TRBJ2-1, with TRBD2 identical over 14 bases. The V gene's germline CDR1 is LGHDT and CDR2 YNNKEL (reference sequence). CDR3 length: 16 amino acids. The V and J ends lost 5 bases and 7 bases, in that order; junction bases with no gene match: 7. The CDR3 reads CASSLLGTSGRNEQFF. The DNA of the CDR3 is TGTGCCAGCAGCTTACTAGGGACTAGCGGGAGAAATGAGCAGTTCTTC.

This clonotype was observed many times. This chain joins TRBV11-3 and TRBJ1-6, with D possibly matching TRBD1 (6 bases). CDR1 SGHNT and CDR2 YENEEA come from the germline V gene. The CDR3 length is 15 residues. V was trimmed by 2 bases and J by 6 bases, leaving 11 bases between them. CDR3 loop: CASSLNRDTNSPLHF. DNA for the CDR3: TGTGCCAGCAGCTTAAACCGGGACACTAATTCACCCCTCCACTTT.

Concerning this clonotype: Being one base from a much bigger clone, this may be a read error. The chain carries TRBV7-8 and TRBJ1-2; a weak D match, TRBD1 (5 bases). V was trimmed by 7 bases and J by 2 bases, leaving 17 bases between them. The germline gives CDR1 SGHVS, CDR2 FQNEAQ. The CDR3 consists of 15 residues. DNA for the CDR3: TGTGCCAGCACCCAGAACAGGCGATCGAACTATGGCTACACCTTC. The encoded protein is CASTQNRRSNYGYTF.

This clonotype was observed a few times. The CDR3: CAANSGTENSPLHF. CDR3 nucleotides: TGTGCCGCGAACTCCGGGACAGAAAATTCACCCCTCCACTTT. The chain links TRBV10-3 to TRBJ1-6; TRBD1 agrees at 7 bases. Trimming took 11 bases from V and 7 from J; bases not matched to a gene: 11. This CDR3 spans 14 amino acids. Germline CDR1 is ENHRY and CDR2 is SYGVKD.

As concerns this clonotype: This could be a read error, since a much larger clone is one nucleotide away. The CDR3 DNA is TGTGCCGGCAGCCGACCATACAGGGCCACCGGGGAGCTGTTTTTT. Translated, it gives CAGSRPYRATGELFF. This chain links TRBV28 with TRBJ2-2; tentative D call: TRBD1 (6 bases). Germline lookup yields CDR1 MDHEN and CDR2 SYDVKM. The CDR3 covers 15 residues.

The chain carries TRBV2 and TRBJ2-5; weak D call: TRBD1 (5 bases). Germline CDR1 and CDR2: SNHLY and FYNNEI. V lost 2 bases, J lost 9 bases, and 19 bases lay in between. The CDR3 is made up of 15 amino acids. The CDR3 spells CASSERGRAGEAQYF. CDR3 DNA: TGTGCCAGCAGTGAAAGGGGAAGGGCAGGCGAGGCCCAGTACTTC.

The V and J genes are TRBV6-4 and TRBJ2-3, with 8 bases lining up with TRBD1. CDR1 is MRHNA and CDR2 is SNTAGT in the germline V gene. The length of the CDR3 is 18 residues. Trimming at V came to 5 bases and at J to 5 bases, leaving 18 bases not matched to a gene. The CDR3 region has the DNA TGTGCCAGCAGTCCCGGAGGAGGCAGGGGGCTTTCTGGAGATACGCAGTATTTT. It translates to CASSPGGGRGLSGDTQYF.

This clonotype has a handful of counts. The J gene is TRBJ1-4, the V gene TRBV6-1; TRBD1 might be the D (6 bases). V was shortened by 9 bases and J by 1 base, with 9 bases between the two germline ends. This CDR3 has 13 amino acids. CDR1 and CDR2 from the germline V gene are MNHNS and SASEGT. DNA of the CDR3: TGTGCCAGTACACAGGGAACTAATGAAAAACTGTTTTTT. Encoded protein: CASTQGTNEKLFF.

This clonotype has just a few counts. V and J are TRBV10-3 and TRBJ2-3; TRBD1 aligns across 7 bases. Germline CDR1 and CDR2: ENHRY and SYGVKD. The V gene end was trimmed by 1 base and the J gene end by 3 bases; junction bases not matched to a gene: 7. The CDR3 is 16 residues long. CDR3 DNA: TGTGCCATCAGTGAGTTGGAACAGGGGTTTACAGATACGCAGTATTTT. This translates into CAISELEQGFTDTQYF.